The sequence of this T cell receptor (beta chain) was determined in a study of control samples from healthy donors and cancer patients. Measured with immunoSEQ multiplex PCR; TCRdb has only the in-frame clones, and not every one. The table has 98,000 or so clones, around 80% seen once. This TCR came from a woman under 40 in good health. Sequenced input: blood.

The CDR3 DNA sequence: TGTGCCAGCAGTTTAATGACAGGGGAAAAAGCTTTCTTT. Amino acid sequence: CASSLMTGEKAFF. The V gene is TRBV12-3 or TRBV12-4, the J gene TRBJ1-1; TRBD1 matches 8 bases. Trimming removed 2 bases from V and 9 bases from J; junction bases left unmatched: 5. The CDR3 has 13 residues.